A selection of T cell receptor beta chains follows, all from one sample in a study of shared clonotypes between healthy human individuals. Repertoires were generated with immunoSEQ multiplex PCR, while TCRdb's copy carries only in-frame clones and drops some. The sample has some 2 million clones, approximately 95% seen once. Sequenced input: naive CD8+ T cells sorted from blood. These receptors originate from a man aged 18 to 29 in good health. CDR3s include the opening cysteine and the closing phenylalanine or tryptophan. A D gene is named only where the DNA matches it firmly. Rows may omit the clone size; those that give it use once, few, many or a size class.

CASSQDPVSYEQYF | TGTGCCAGCAGCCAAGATCCGGTCTCCTACGAGCAGTACTTC | TRBJ2-7 | TRBV16 | . | .
CASSLWTSGGRGELFF | TGTGCCAGCAGCCTGTGGACTAGCGGGGGCCGCGGGGAGCTGTTTTTT | TRBJ2-2 | TRBV9 | . | TRBD2
CASSLLPGTIGFYEQYF | TGTGCCAGCAGCTTACTGCCCGGGACCATCGGCTTCTACGAGCAGTACTTC | TRBJ2-7 | TRBV11-2 | once | .
CASSPFSAGGGDYGYTF | TGTGCCAGCAGCCCTTTTTCCGCCGGGGGTGGGGACTATGGCTACACCTTC | TRBJ1-2 | TRBV27 | once | .
CASSQNVGGEETQYF | TGCGCCAGCAGCCAAAATGTAGGGGGCGAAGAGACCCAGTACTTC | TRBJ2-5 | TRBV4-1 | . | TRBD1
CASSVGAGDYEQYF | TGTGCCAGCAGCGTAGGTGCGGGGGACTACGAGCAGTACTTC | TRBJ2-7 | TRBV9 | . | TRBD2
CASSIDLETGRYGYTF | TGTGCCAGTAGTATAGATCTAGAGACAGGGAGATATGGCTACACCTTC | TRBJ1-2 | TRBV19 | . | TRBD1
CSVVYGSREQYF | TGCAGCGTTGTGTACGGATCCCGGGAGCAGTACTTC | TRBJ2-7 | TRBV29-1 | . | .
CASSSRHTGDAQSSYNSPLHF | TGCGCCAGCAGCTCCCGTCACACGGGGGACGCTCAGAGCTCCTATAATTCACCCCTCCACTTT | TRBJ1-6 | TRBV5-1 | once | .
CASSLDARTEQFF | TGTGCCAGCAGCTTGGACGCGCGTACAGAGCAGTTCTTC | TRBJ2-1 | TRBV5-4 | . | .
CASSYRGTDTQYF | TGTGCCAGCAGTTATAGGGGAACAGATACGCAGTATTTT | TRBJ2-3 | TRBV6-5 | . | .
CASSVGTGYGYTF | TGTGCCAGCAGCGTAGGGACCGGCTATGGCTACACCTTC | TRBJ1-2 | TRBV9 | . | .
CASSHSTGELFF | TGTGCCAGCAGCCACTCTACCGGGGAGCTGTTTTTT | TRBJ2-2 | TRBV6-6 | once | .
CASSLQGVGYTIYF | TGTGCCAGCAGCTTACAGGGGGTTGGTTACACCATATATTTT | TRBJ1-3 | TRBV5-6 | . | TRBD1
CASNPQGPRVTGANVLTF | TGTGCCAGCAACCCCCAGGGGCCCCGGGTAACTGGGGCCAACGTCCTGACTTTC | TRBJ2-6 | TRBV7-9 | . | .
CAISSEASGSNEQFF | TGTGCCATCAGTTCGGAGGCTAGCGGGAGCAATGAGCAGTTCTTC | TRBJ2-1 | TRBV10-3 | . | TRBD2
CASSQGEGEYEQYF | TGCGCCAGCAGCCAAGGGGAGGGGGAGTACGAGCAGTACTTC | TRBJ2-7 | TRBV4-1 | . | .
CASSPSGGGGVYEQYF | TGTGCCAGCAGCCCTAGCGGCGGCGGAGGGGTCTACGAGCAGTACTTC | TRBJ2-7 | TRBV7-2 | . | TRBD2
CASSPSSYEQYF | TGTGCCAGCTCTCCTAGCTCCTACGAGCAGTACTTC | TRBJ2-7 | TRBV7-9 | . | .
CASSETGGRYYEQYF | TGTGCCAGCAGTGAGACTGGCGGGAGGTACTACGAGCAGTACTTC | TRBJ2-7 | TRBV2 | . | TRBD2
CASSSRERYEQYF | TGTGCCAGCAGCTCCCGGGAGCGCTACGAGCAGTACTTC | TRBJ2-7 | TRBV13 | few | .
CASSQVLPDYEQYF | TGCGCCAGCAGCCAAGTCCTCCCAGACTACGAGCAGTACTTC | TRBJ2-7 | TRBV4-1 | . | .
CASSPRPPLLGYTF | TGTGCCAGCAGTCCTCGACCCCCTCTTCTGGGCTACACCTTC | TRBJ1-2 | TRBV28 | . | .
CAWSVSPRTGGGNEQFF | TGTGCCTGGAGTGTATCCCCCCGGACAGGTGGGGGGAATGAGCAGTTCTTC | TRBJ2-1 | TRBV30 | . | .
CASSLGPPDEQYF | TGCGCCAGCAGCTTAGGACCGCCCGACGAGCAGTACTTC | TRBJ2-7 | TRBV5-1 | . | .
CASSQDFGLNTEAFF | TGTGCCAGCAGCCAAGATTTTGGTCTGAACACTGAAGCTTTCTTT | TRBJ1-1 | TRBV4-2 | . | .
CASSLRGGRTEAFF | TGTGCCAGCAGCTTAAGGGGGGGAAGGACTGAAGCTTTCTTT | TRBJ1-1 | TRBV13 | . | .
CASSDGLAGHNEQFF | TGTGCCAGCAGTGACGGGCTAGCGGGGCACAATGAGCAGTTCTTC | TRBJ2-1 | TRBV6-4 | . | TRBD2
CASSPWGGTPKNIQYF | TGCGCCAGCAGCCCCTGGGGCGGGACCCCCAAAAACATTCAGTACTTC | TRBJ2-4 | TRBV5-1 | . | .
CASSQAGGIYEQYF | TGCGCCAGCAGCCAAGCTGGGGGGATTTACGAGCAGTACTTC | TRBJ2-7 | TRBV4-1 | . | .
CATSRDRLEPQHF | TGTGCCACCAGCAGAGACAGGCTGGAGCCCCAGCATTTT | TRBJ1-5 | TRBV15 | . | .
CASTSDRINEKLFF | TGTGCCAGCACCTCGGACAGGATTAATGAAAAACTGTTTTTT | TRBJ1-4 | TRBV5-6 | . | TRBD1
CASSLGQGLYEQYF | TGTGCCAGCAGCTTAGGACAGGGGTTGTACGAGCAGTACTTC | TRBJ2-7 | TRBV7-9 | . | TRBD1
CASSEAGGLDEQYF | TGTGCCAGCAGTGAAGCGGGGGGACTGGACGAGCAGTACTTC | TRBJ2-7 | TRBV2 | . | .
CASSTRDTNYEQYF | TGTGCCAGCAGTACCCGGGACACCAACTACGAGCAGTACTTC | TRBJ2-7 | TRBV27 | . | .
CASSLLGEGSYEQYF | TGTGCCAGCAGCTTGTTGGGGGAGGGCTCCTACGAGCAGTACTTC | TRBJ2-7 | TRBV5-6 | . | TRBD2
CASSSPDRGNTEAFF | TGTGCCAGCAGCTCACCGGACAGGGGGAACACTGAAGCTTTCTTT | TRBJ1-1 | TRBV7-9 | once | TRBD1
CASSLTSGTYNEQFF | TGTGCCAGCAGCTTGACTAGCGGGACCTACAATGAGCAGTTCTTC | TRBJ2-1 | TRBV7-2 | . | TRBD2
CASSPADSSYEQYF | TGCGCCAGCAGCCCAGCGGACAGTTCCTACGAGCAGTACTTC | TRBJ2-7 | TRBV4-1 | . | .
CASSVSGGEQYF | TGTGCCAGCAGCGTATCGGGGGGCGAGCAGTACTTC | TRBJ2-7 | TRBV9 | . | TRBD2
CASSPDGPSGNTIYF | TGCGCCAGCAGCCCGGATGGCCCCTCTGGAAACACCATATATTTT | TRBJ1-3 | TRBV5-1 | . | .
CASSPSAATGELFF | TGTGCCAGCAGCCCCTCTGCCGCCACCGGGGAGCTGTTTTTT | TRBJ2-2 | TRBV7-9 | . | .
CASSSLGNEQFF | TGTGCCAGCAGCTCCTTGGGCAATGAGCAGTTCTTC | TRBJ2-1 | TRBV11-1 | . | .